The 18 T cell receptor beta chains below come from one sample, sequenced in a study of CD8 T cells in Susac syndrome (dated by TCRdb to the late 2010s). The protocol used for the library was the immunoSEQ multiplex PCR assay. RNA was extracted using the RNeasy kit, and roughly 0.45 to 1 microgram was reverse transcribed with random hexamers. The raw public data were reprocessed by TCRdb itself: fastp quality trimming at Q25, MiXCR clonotype calling, in-frame beta chains only. Rows with one shared CDR3 protein collapse into an entry with the most common genes and DNA. This sample comprises 200,000 or so distinct CDR3 sequences, around 96% of them detected only once. The ten largest clones take up 0.093% of the sample. The material sequenced was CD4+ T cells from PBMCs. All receptors derive from a human donor with multiple sclerosis.

The genes are TRBV29-1 and TRBJ1-1, with D possibly being TRBD1 (6 bases). CDR3 length: 11 residues. The V end was cut by 6 bases, the J end by 5 bases, with 10 bases between. CDR1 SQVTM and CDR2 ANQGSEA come from the germline V gene. The CDR3 region has the DNA TGCAGCGTCTTGGGGGCGACTGAAGCTTTCTTT. This encodes CSVLGATEAFF.

The CDR3 sequence is CAWNYREGETQYF. The CDR3 DNA reads as TGTGCCTGGAATTACAGGGAGGGAGAGACCCAGTACTTC. V gene TRBV30 combines with J gene TRBJ2-5; TRBD2 might be the D (7 bases). Germline V CDR1 and CDR2: GTSNPN, SVGIG (reference sequence). The CDR3 covers 13 residues. The V and J ends lost 4 bases and 4 bases respectively, with 13 bases between them.

J is TRBJ2-7 and V is TRBV20-1; D tentatively fits TRBD1 or TRBD2 (5 bases each). This CDR3 is built from 13 residues. Germline CDR1 reads DFQATT; CDR2 reads SNEGSKA (reference sequence). V lost 3 bases and J lost 3, with 12 bases in between. The CDR3 loop is CSASLGTGYEQYF. CDR3 bases: TGCAGTGCTAGTTTAGGGACGGGCTACGAGCAGTACTTC.

This chain links TRBV7-2 with TRBJ1-6; D is unresolved. This CDR3 region has 12 residues. V lost 3 bases and J 11 bases, leaving 8 bases between the germline ends. CDR1 SGHTA and CDR2 FQGNSA come from the germline V gene. Written as DNA, the CDR3 is TGTGCCAGCAGCTTGATTGGAGCACCCCTCCACTTT. Encoded protein: CASSLIGAPLHF.

The chain is built from TRBV20-1 and TRBJ2-3; TRBD2 matches 7 bases. Losses at the gene ends were 6 bases for V and 4 bases for J; bases not matched to a gene: 13. The CDR3 has 15 amino acids. Per germline, CDR1 DFQATT and CDR2 SNEGSKA (reference sequence). The CDR3 region is CSADGGENPADTQYF. The CDR3 DNA reads TGCAGTGCAGATGGGGGGGAAAACCCCGCAGATACGCAGTATTTT.

This rearrangement joins TRBV9 to TRBJ2-1; D may be TRBD1 or TRBD2 (5 bases each). The CDR3 covers 14 residues. Germline V gene lookup returns CDR1 SGDLS and CDR2 YYNGEE. V was pared by 3 bases and J by 6 bases, with 13 bases between. The chain's CDR3 is CASSAPGRRNEQFF. CDR3 nucleotide sequence: TGTGCCAGCAGCGCACCGGGACGCCGCAATGAGCAGTTCTTC. Full variable domain (rest looked up from reference TRBV9 and TRBJ2-1): DSGVTQTPKHLITATGQRVTLRCSPRSGDLSVYWYQQSLDQGLQFLIQYYNGEERAKGNILERFSAQQFPDLHSELNLSSLELGDSALYFCASSAPGRRNEQFFGPGTRLTVL.

V usage is TRBV11-2 and J usage is TRBJ2-3; D possibly uses TRBD1 or TRBD2 (5 bases each). CDR1 SGHAT and CDR2 FQNNGV come from the germline V gene. The ends were cut back, 4 bases at V and 0 bases at J, with 14 bases in the middle. The CDR3 totals 16 residues. The CDR3 loop is CASSSLRGRSTDTQYF. For the CDR3, the DNA is TGTGCCAGCAGCTCTCTACGGGGCAGGAGCACAGATACGCAGTATTTT.

This clonotype turned up a few times. V gene TRBV30 combines with J gene TRBJ1-1, with D possibly matching TRBD1 (5 bases). CDR1 is GTSNPN and CDR2 is SVGIG in the germline V gene (reference sequence). Trimming removed 0 bases from V and 8 bases from J, with 10 bases in between. The CDR3 has 12 amino acids. The CDR3 region has the DNA TGTGCCTGGAGTGTAAGGGGAAGGGAAGCTTTCTTT. This translates into CAWSVRGREAFF.

The rearrangement joins TRBV27 to TRBJ2-7; D remains ambiguous. Trimming cost V 4 bases and J 2 bases, with 18 bases left between them. CDR3 length: 16 residues. Germline lookup yields CDR1 MNHEY and CDR2 SMNVEV (reference sequence). The CDR3 sequence is CASSSKTRTFPYEQYF. For the CDR3, the DNA is TGTGCCAGCAGTTCGAAAACTCGGACCTTCCCCTACGAGCAGTACTTC.

This clonotype showed up just once. The chain combines TRBV6-1 with TRBJ2-3, with 12 bases aligning to TRBD2. The germline gives CDR1 MNHNS, CDR2 SASEGT. With 6 bases clipped from V and 6 bases from J, the junction kept 10 bases outside the gene matches. This CDR3 spans 16 amino acids. CDR3 region: CASRRSSGGVGDTQYF. CDR3 DNA: TGTGCCAGCAGGCGGTCTAGCGGGGGGGTCGGGGATACGCAGTATTTT.

This chain connects TRBV11-3 to TRBJ2-7; 11 positions agree with TRBD2. V lost 5 bases to trimming and J lost 10 bases; unmatched junction nucleotides: 7. CDR3 length: 13 amino acids. Germline lookup yields CDR1 SGHNT and CDR2 YENEEA. The CDR3 loop is CASSAGTSGSQYF. DNA for the CDR3: TGTGCCAGCAGCGCCGGGACTAGCGGATCACAGTACTTC.

This sequence joins TRBV3-1 and TRBJ1-5, with TRBD1 matching over 9 bases. V lost 0 bases to trimming and J lost 7 bases; unmatched junction nucleotides: 4. CDR3 size: 15 residues. Per germline, CDR1 LGHDT and CDR2 YNNKEL (reference sequence). The CDR3: CASSQDDRGLQPQHF. The CDR3 DNA sequence: TGTGCCAGCAGCCAAGATGACAGGGGGTTACAGCCCCAGCATTTT.

The rearrangement uses TRBV3-1 and TRBJ2-5, with D maybe TRBD1 (5 bases). The CDR3 consists of 15 residues. Germline V lookup: CDR1 LGHDT, CDR2 YNNKEL (reference sequence). The ends were cut back, 1 base at V and 4 bases at J, with 13 bases in the middle. The CDR3 region has the DNA TGTGCCAGCAGCCAAGCTCCCAGGGTGGTAGAGACCCAGTACTTC. Residues: CASSQAPRVVETQYF.

The chain links TRBV20-1 to TRBJ2-5; 8 nucleotides match TRBD2. The trim removed 1 base at V and 6 bases at J, leaving 10 bases unmatched. The CDR3 runs to 15 residues. Germline CDR1 and CDR2: DFQATT and SNEGSKA (reference sequence). CDR3 residues: CSARGPGGTLKTQYF. Here the CDR3 DNA reads TGCAGTGCTAGAGGTCCGGGAGGGACCTTGAAGACCCAGTACTTC.

The sample holds one count of this clonotype. This chain joins TRBV27 and TRBJ2-3; no clear D gene. From germline, CDR1 is MNHEY and CDR2 SMNVEV (reference sequence). V was pared by 7 bases and J by 6 bases, with 11 bases between. This CDR3 contains 12 residues. The CDR3 here is CASTNERDTQYF. The CDR3 DNA reads TGTGCCAGCACCAACGAAAGGGATACGCAGTATTTT.

Here the CDR3 DNA reads TGTGCCAGCAGTTTAGGGCAACGGCTGTTTTTT. This sequence encodes CASSLGQRLFF. The V call is TRBV12-3 or TRBV12-4, the J call TRBJ1-4; D is uncertain. This CDR3 has 11 amino acids. V lost 1 base and J 14 bases, leaving 8 bases between the germline ends.

The chain couples TRBV27 to TRBJ2-1, with 11 bases aligning to TRBD2. This CDR3 is 20 amino acids long. CDR1 is MNHEY, CDR2 SMNVEV, per germline (reference sequence). V lost 0 bases to trimming and J lost 8 bases; unmatched junction nucleotides: 18. CDR3 residues: CASSLSTAPLIAGGYDEQFF. CDR3 sequence (DNA): TGTGCCAGCAGTTTATCCACTGCCCCCCTTATAGCGGGAGGGTATGATGAGCAGTTCTTC.

The rearrangement links TRBV29-1 to TRBJ2-7; possible D gene TRBD1, 5 bases. The CDR3 length is 14 residues. The germline V gene encodes CDR1 SQVTM and CDR2 ANQGSEA. The V end lost 2 bases, the J end lost 0 bases, and 11 bases lay between the germline ends. CDR3 DNA: TGCAGCGTTGAATTGACAGTTGGCTCCTACGAGCAGTACTTC. It encodes CSVELTVGSYEQYF.